This TCR beta chain was obtained from a study of shared clonotypes between healthy human individuals. Study background: Donors had three CD4 naive, three CD4 memory, two CD8 naive and one CD8 memory plate apiece.

Some clones are missing from TCRdb's copy, which holds only in-frame ones; the method was immunoSEQ multiplex PCR. The table records 2 million to 2.5 million clones, approximately 94% of them present only once. Naive CD8 cells were CD45RO-negative, positively selected for CCR7, excluding terminally differentiated effector memory CD45RA+ cells. Comment on this clone: Antigen specificity is unknown. This CDR3 is also generated by other DNA sequences in the sample.

Study conclusions and caveats: In a few donors, about 5% of naive CD4 clonotypes appeared in common.

The germline gives CDR1 MNHEY, CDR2 SMNVEV (reference sequence). Trimming took 2 bases from V and 4 from J, leaving 8 bases between them. The CDR3 sequence is 13 residues long. This sequence joins TRBV27 and TRBJ1-2; the D is unclear. The clonotype comes from a man aged 18 to 29 in good health. The sample taken for sequencing was naive CD8+ T cells sorted from blood. CDR3 in amino acids: CASSLEWGYGYTF. The CDR3 nucleotides read TGTGCCAGCAGTTTAGAATGGGGCTATGGCTACACCTTC.